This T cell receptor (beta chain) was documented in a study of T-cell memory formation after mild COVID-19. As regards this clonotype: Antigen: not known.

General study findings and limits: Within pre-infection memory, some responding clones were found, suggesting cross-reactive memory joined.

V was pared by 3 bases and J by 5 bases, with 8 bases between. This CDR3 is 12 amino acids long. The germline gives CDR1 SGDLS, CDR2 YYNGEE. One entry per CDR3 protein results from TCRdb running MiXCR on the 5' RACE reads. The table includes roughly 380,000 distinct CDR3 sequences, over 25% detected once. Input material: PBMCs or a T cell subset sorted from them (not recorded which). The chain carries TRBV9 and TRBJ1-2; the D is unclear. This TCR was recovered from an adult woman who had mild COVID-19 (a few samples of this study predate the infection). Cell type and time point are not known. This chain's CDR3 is CASSGREYGYTF. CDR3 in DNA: TGTGCCAGCAGCGGAAGGGAGTATGGCTACACCTTC.